Sequencing of this T cell receptor (beta chain) was carried out in a study of CD8+ T cells in alopecia areata. Trimming pared 7 bases from V and 4 bases from J, leaving 20 bases between. Germline lookup yields CDR1 LNHDA and CDR2 SQIVND (reference sequence). The CDR3 length is 17 residues. Extracted from the samples, RNA was reverse transcribed into cDNA to serve as the sequencing template. Profiled with immunoSEQ multiplex PCR; TCRdb holds only in-frame clones, not every one. This table has about 76,000 clones, over 25% appearing once. Treatment described: oral pan-JAK inhibitor, 5-10 mg twice daily. This clone was counted only a few times.

The sequencing used CD8+ T cells sorted from blood, collected at week 4, from a patient treated with tofacitinib. The genes are TRBV19 and TRBJ2-6, with D tentatively TRBD1 (7 bases). This TCR derives from a human donor with alopecia areata. CDR3 nucleotide sequence: TGTGCCAGTACCATTCGACAGGGAGGTTCCGGGGCCAACGTCCTGACTTTC. Translating it yields CASTIRQGGSGANVLTF.